Below, 30 T cell receptor beta chains from the same sample are listed, as sequenced in a study of T cells after yellow fever vaccination. TCRdb itself ran the 5' RACE reads through MiXCR, one entry per CDR3 protein. The data contain almost 600,000 distinct CDR3 sequences, approximately 15% of them singletons. Sample: PBMCs, taken on the day of the yellow fever booster vaccination. These receptors originate from a man between 25 and 39 years old who received the YFV17D yellow fever vaccine.

The chain carries TRBV6-2 or TRBV6-3 and TRBJ1-5; D is unclear. The germline V gene encodes CDR1 MNHEY and CDR2 SVGEGT. Trimming left V 0 bases short and J 9 bases short, with 12 bases between. The CDR3 runs to 14 residues. CDR3: CASSYSTTNWPQHF. The CDR3 DNA is TGTGCCAGCAGTTACTCAACCACGAATTGGCCCCAGCATTTT.

The chain links TRBV11-2 to TRBJ2-1; 10 bases are a match to TRBD1. V was pared by 1 base and J by 3 bases, with 3 bases of the junction left unmatched. There are 16 residues in the CDR3. Germline lookup yields CDR1 SGHAT and CDR2 FQNNGV. CDR3 sequence: CASSLGRTGGYNEQFF. CDR3 bases: TGTGCCAGCAGCTTAGGACGGACAGGGGGCTACAATGAGCAGTTCTTC.

DNA of the CDR3: TGCAGTGCCGTTTTGGGACTAGCGCAAGCGTACGAGCAGTACTTC. This codes for CSAVLGLAQAYEQYF. The chain links TRBV20-1 to TRBJ2-7; 10 bases are shared with TRBD2. The CDR3 has 15 amino acids. Germline V gene lookup returns CDR1 DFQATT and CDR2 SNEGSKA (reference sequence). Unmatched junction bases numbered 12, after V lost 6 bases and J lost 4 bases.

The rearrangement links TRBV5-1 to TRBJ2-2; the match to TRBD1 covers 9 bases. This CDR3 comprises 17 residues. CDR1 is SGHRS, CDR2 YFSETQ, per germline. The V and J ends lost 4 bases and 3 bases, in that order; junction bases with no gene match: 10. The CDR3 reads CASSRPGTGIDTGELFF. The CDR3 coding sequence is TGCGCCAGCAGCCGTCCCGGGACAGGGATAGACACCGGGGAGCTGTTTTTT. Together with reference TRBV5-1 and TRBJ2-2, the CDR3 gives the full variable domain: KAGVTQTPRYLIKTRGQQVTLSCSPISGHRSVSWYQQTPGQGLQFLFEYFSETQRNKGNFPGRFSGRQFSNSRSEMNVSTLELGDSALYLCASSRPGTGIDTGELFFGEGSRLTVL.

The rearrangement uses TRBV12-3 or TRBV12-4 and TRBJ1-1; D might be TRBD1 (6 bases). This CDR3 has 15 amino acids. The V gene lost 1 base and the J gene lost 7 bases, with 16 bases spanning the gap. CDR3 loop: CASSLVRGPRVEAFF. The CDR3 coding sequence is TGTGCCAGCAGTTTAGTGCGGGGGCCGCGAGTTGAAGCTTTCTTT.

The chain uses TRBV30 and TRBJ2-2, with 9 positions matching TRBD2. There are 15 residues in the CDR3. CDR1 GTSNPN and CDR2 SVGIG come from the germline V gene (reference sequence). The J segment lost 5 bases and the V segment lost 3 bases, leaving 7 bases of the junction unmatched. The CDR3: CAWREAGGGTGELFF. The CDR3 DNA reads TGTGCCTGGAGAGAAGCGGGAGGAGGTACCGGGGAGCTGTTTTTT.

This clonotype showed up just a few times. The genes are TRBV30 and TRBJ2-5, with D perhaps matching TRBD2 (6 bases). The CDR3 is made up of 14 amino acids. CDR1 and CDR2 from the germline V gene are GTSNPN and SVGIG (reference sequence). The V end lost 3 bases, the J end lost 2 bases, and 13 bases lay between the germline ends. This CDR3 is CAWSRTKTQETQYF. CDR3 nucleotide sequence: TGTGCCTGGAGCAGGACTAAGACACAAGAGACCCAGTACTTC.

In this sample, this clonotype turned up many times. V is TRBV5-6 and J is TRBJ2-1, with D hard to call. The CDR3 covers 11 residues. Deletions cut 2 bases from V and 8 bases from J, with 5 bases between. The V gene's germline CDR1 is SGHDT and CDR2 YYEEEE. The CDR3 DNA reads TGTGCCAGCAGCTTACGGCATGAGCAGTTCTTC. Translation gives CASSLRHEQFF. The whole variable domain, filled in from reference TRBV5-6 and TRBJ2-1, reads DAGVTQSPTHLIKTRGQQVTLRCSPKSGHDTVSWYQQALGQGPQFIFQYYEEEERQRGNFPDRFSGHQFPNYSSELNVNALLLGDSALYLCASSLRHEQFFGPGTRLTVL.

This clonotype appeared a few times. The chain is built from TRBV7-2 and TRBJ2-7, with D possibly matching TRBD1 (5 bases). Per the germline V gene, CDR1 is SGHTA and CDR2 is FQGNSA. This CDR3 contains 15 residues. Trimming left V 2 bases short and J 5 bases short, with 16 bases between. Written as DNA, the CDR3 is TGTGCCAGCAGCTTAATTGGCGGCCCCAGGGACGAGCAGTACTTC. Translating gives CASSLIGGPRDEQYF.

The table lists this clonotype with a few counts. The chain links TRBV7-8 to TRBJ1-6, with 10 bases aligning to TRBD1. Trimming at V came to 7 bases and at J to 8 bases, leaving 5 bases not matched to a gene. CDR1 and CDR2 (germline): SGHVS, FQNEAQ. The length of the CDR3 is 14 residues. The CDR3 region is CASKSGTGDSPLHF. The CDR3 region has the DNA TGTGCCAGCAAGTCCGGGACAGGGGATTCACCCCTCCACTTT.

In its sample, this clonotype was seen a few times. This chain connects TRBV11-2 to TRBJ2-3; D not certain. Trimming stripped 1 base from V and 3 bases from J, with 11 bases between. CDR1 is SGHAT, CDR2 FQNNGV, per germline. The CDR3 has 15 residues. CDR3 amino acids: CASSLAPAWTDTQYF. The CDR3 DNA follows: TGTGCCAGCAGCTTAGCCCCCGCCTGGACAGATACGCAGTATTTT.

This clonotype was counted only a few times. The chain joins TRBV30 to TRBJ1-4; D is ambiguous. Trimming took 4 bases from V and 8 from J, leaving 14 bases between them. The germline CDR1 and CDR2 sequences are GTSNPN and SVGIG (reference sequence). The CDR3 has 13 amino acids. Here the CDR3 reads CAWNKRLGEKLFF. The CDR3 bases are TGTGCCTGGAATAAGCGCCTGGGGGAAAAACTGTTTTTT.

This clonotype showed up just a few times. The gene calls are TRBV28 and TRBJ1-1; TRBD1 is a possible D gene (5 bases). Germline V lookup: CDR1 MDHEN, CDR2 SYDVKM. V was pared by 6 bases and J by 2 bases, with 16 bases between. The length of the CDR3 is 15 residues. The CDR3 DNA reads TGTGCCAGCAGCCTCTCACACAGGTTAAACACTGAAGCTTTCTTT. Protein product: CASSLSHRLNTEAFF.

The V and J genes are TRBV20-1 and TRBJ2-3, with D perhaps matching TRBD1 (5 bases). Germline V gene sequence: CDR1 DFQATT, CDR2 SNEGSKA (reference sequence). CDR3 length equals 11 residues. This chain's CDR3 is CSGQGPDTQYF. CDR3 bases: TGCAGCGGTCAGGGCCCAGATACGCAGTATTTT.

The chain employs TRBV6-5 and TRBJ2-7; 16 nucleotides agree with TRBD2. Germline CDR1 is MNHEY and CDR2 is SVGAGI. Trimming cost V 2 bases and J 7 bases; bases outside gene matches: 11. The CDR3 loop spans 18 amino acids. The CDR3 loop is CASSYGGLAGGLHREQYF. CDR3 DNA sequence: TGTGCCAGCAGTTACGGGGGACTAGCGGGAGGGCTACATCGGGAGCAGTACTTC.

This clonotype was counted between two and nine times. For the CDR3, the DNA is TGTGCCAGCGCGCAAGGGTACACTGAAGCTTTCTTT. It translates to CASAQGYTEAFF. This chain uses TRBV13 with TRBJ1-1; D not resolved. CDR3 length: 12 amino acids. The V end lost 8 bases, the J end lost 3 bases, and 10 bases lay between the germline ends. CDR1 is PRHDT and CDR2 is FYEKMQ in the germline V gene (reference sequence).

This chain connects TRBV28 to TRBJ2-7, with a possible D match to TRBD2 (6 bases). The CDR3 spans 16 residues. CDR1 and CDR2 from the germline V gene are MDHEN and SYDVKM. V was trimmed by 3 bases and J by 2 bases, leaving 17 bases between them. This CDR3 reads CASSFRRDLKTYEQYF. The CDR3, as DNA: TGTGCCAGCAGTTTCCGCAGGGACTTAAAAACCTACGAGCAGTACTTC.

This clonotype appeared a few times. The CDR3 here is CASSPSSQETQYF. The CDR3 DNA is TGTGCCAGCAGTCCTAGCAGCCAAGAGACCCAGTACTTC. The chain employs TRBV28 and TRBJ2-5, with a tentative D call TRBD2 (5 bases). Deletions cut 5 bases from V and 1 base from J, with 8 bases between. The CDR3 contains 13 residues. Germline assignment: CDR1 MDHEN and CDR2 SYDVKM.

This clonotype has only a few counts. The gene calls are TRBV9 and TRBJ1-4; TRBD1 matches at 8 bases. Germline CDR1 and CDR2: SGDLS and YYNGEE. This CDR3 has 16 residues. V was pared by 5 bases and J by 2 bases, with 8 bases of the junction left unmatched. CDR3 nucleotides: TGTGCCAGCAGTCCAGGGGGCGTAGCGACTAATGAAAAACTGTTTTTT. Protein sequence: CASSPGGVATNEKLFF.

The sample holds a few counts of this clonotype. This CDR3 is CATSRGGSAQETQYF. The CDR3, as DNA: TGTGCCACCAGCAGAGGAGGTAGCGCGCAAGAGACCCAGTACTTC. V is TRBV15 and J is TRBJ2-5, with D possibly matching TRBD2 (5 bases). The CDR3 consists of 15 residues. V lost 1 base and J 2 bases, leaving 11 bases between the germline ends. Per the germline V gene, CDR1 is LNHNV and CDR2 is YYDKDF (reference sequence).

This clonotype was seen a handful of times. The genes are TRBV15 and TRBJ1-1, with 7 bases aligning to TRBD1. There are 14 residues in the CDR3. Germline V gives CDR1 LNHNV, CDR2 YYDKDF (reference sequence). Trimming at V came to 1 base and at J to 7 bases, leaving 6 bases not matched to a gene. The CDR3 is CATSRVLRDSEAFF. The CDR3, as DNA: TGTGCCACCAGCAGAGTCCTACGGGACAGTGAAGCTTTCTTT. Complete variable domain (other parts from reference TRBV15 and TRBJ1-1): DAMVIQNPRYQVTQFGKPVTLSCSQTLNHNVMYWYQQKSSQAPKLLFHYYDKDFNNEADTPDNFQSRRPNTSFCFLDIRSPGLGDTAMYLCATSRVLRDSEAFFGQGTRLTVV.

This clonotype was counted between two and nine times. V is TRBV19 and J is TRBJ1-1; the D is unclear. The CDR3 contains 15 residues. Trimming took off 7 bases at V and 1 base at J, with 16 bases between the two ends. The germline gives CDR1 LNHDA, CDR2 SQIVND (reference sequence). The CDR3 reads CASTFGALANTEAFF. The CDR3 DNA sequence: TGTGCCAGTACATTCGGAGCACTCGCGAACACTGAAGCTTTCTTT.

This clonotype appeared a few times. The gene calls are TRBV5-4 and TRBJ2-7, with D possibly TRBD2 on 5 matching bases. Trimming removed 4 bases from V and 0 bases from J, with 17 bases in between. CDR3 length: 16 amino acids. CDR1 is SGHNT, CDR2 YYREEE, per germline (reference sequence). As DNA, the CDR3 is TGTGCCAGCAGCCCCTCACATGGGAGCGGCTCCTACGAGCAGTACTTC. As protein: CASSPSHGSGSYEQYF.

This chain joins TRBV5-6 and TRBJ2-3; D ambiguous. This CDR3 comprises 16 residues. Germline-derived CDR1 and CDR2 are SGHDT and YYEEEE. V gave up 0 bases and J gave up 1 base, with 12 bases separating them. The CDR3 loop is CASSLVYPGGTDTQYF. The CDR3 DNA reads as TGTGCCAGCAGCTTGGTCTACCCCGGTGGCACAGATACGCAGTATTTT.

This clonotype was seen repeatedly, ten times or more. The chain couples TRBV18 to TRBJ1-1; D is perhaps TRBD1 (6 bases). The CDR3 has 13 amino acids. The V and J ends lost 3 bases and 7 bases respectively, with 12 bases between them. Germline V gene data show CDR1 as KGHSH and CDR2 as LQKENI. CDR3 sequence reads: CASSPKKDSEAFF. In DNA form, the CDR3 reads TGTGCCAGCTCACCTAAGAAGGACAGTGAAGCTTTCTTT.

This clonotype was counted ten times or more. The chain uses TRBV12-3 or TRBV12-4 and TRBJ2-7, with TRBD2 matching over 7 bases. The V gene end was trimmed by 5 bases and the J gene end by 4 bases; junction bases not matched to a gene: 11. This CDR3 is built from 15 residues. Here the CDR3 DNA reads TGTGCCAGCAGTCCGCGCGGGAGAGTTCAATACGAGCAGTACTTC. This gives the protein CASSPRGRVQYEQYF.

This clonotype has at least ten counts. The chain links TRBV20-1 to TRBJ2-1; D not certain. CDR1 and CDR2 from the germline V gene are DFQATT and SNEGSKA (reference sequence). This CDR3 region has 15 residues. V lost 2 bases and J lost 9, with 20 bases in between. The DNA for the CDR3 is TGCAGTGCTAGACATCCGGCGTCGCCGTTCGGTGAGCAGTTCTTC. This translates into CSARHPASPFGEQFF.

In this sample, this clonotype turned up a few times. The gene calls are TRBV5-1 and TRBJ2-1; D is perhaps TRBD1 (6 bases). Per germline, CDR1 SGHRS and CDR2 YFSETQ. V lost 6 bases and J 0 bases, leaving 13 bases between the germline ends. The CDR3 consists of 15 residues. CDR3 amino acids: CASTLTGSSYNEQFF. CDR3 nucleotide sequence: TGCGCCAGCACACTCACAGGGAGCTCCTACAATGAGCAGTTCTTC.

There are a few counts of this clonotype. The CDR3 reads CASSLGRRSDNEQFF. The CDR3, as DNA: TGCGCCAGCAGCTTGGGCAGGAGGTCCGACAATGAGCAGTTCTTC. The V gene is TRBV5-1, the J gene TRBJ2-1; D perhaps matches TRBD2 (5 bases). The CDR3 length is 15 residues. The V and J ends lost 0 bases and 5 bases respectively, with 12 bases between them. Germline V gene lookup returns CDR1 SGHRS and CDR2 YFSETQ.

This clonotype was seen more than once but under ten times. The chain carries TRBV20-1 and TRBJ2-2; TRBD1 matches at 7 bases. V shed 0 bases and J 0 bases; nucleotides not matched to a gene: 1. Germline CDR1 reads DFQATT; CDR2 reads SNEGSKA (reference sequence). CDR3 length: 15 amino acids. This CDR3 is CSAREGTANTGELFF. In DNA form, the CDR3 reads TGCAGTGCTAGAGAAGGGACAGCGAACACCGGGGAGCTGTTTTTT.